The 8 T cell receptor beta chains given below trace back to one sample, sequenced in a study of T cell repertoires in aging, cancer and after chemotherapy. The template was genomic DNA from peripheral blood, not RNA. TRB rearrangements spanning V, D and J were amplified using mixed TRB-A/B primers. A single record per CDR3 protein comes from TCRdb applying MiXCR to the multiplex PCR reads. The table records fewer than 15,000 distinct CDR3 sequences, approximately 40% of them present only once. The sample consisted of blood. All receptors derive from a human donor in good health. The donor label of this sample is uncertain.

This clonotype was seen a few times. The V call is TRBV11-1, the J call TRBJ2-3, with 11 bases fitting TRBD2. The CDR3 is made up of 16 amino acids. From germline, CDR1 is SGHAT and CDR2 FQDESV (reference sequence). The V and J ends lost 3 bases and 4 bases, in that order; junction bases with no gene match: 6. The CDR3 protein is CASSLGLAGGPDTQYF. The CDR3, as DNA: TGTGCCAGCAGCTTGGGATTAGCGGGGGGGCCAGATACGCAGTATTTT.

A few counts support this clonotype. The rearrangement links TRBV27 to TRBJ2-7; 8 bases fit TRBD1. The CDR3 totals 15 residues. CDR1 is MNHEY and CDR2 is SMNVEV in the germline V gene (reference sequence). Losses at the gene ends were 5 bases for V and 3 bases for J; bases not matched to a gene: 9. The CDR3 sequence is CASSTRQGWVYEQYF. CDR3 coding DNA: TGTGCCAGCAGTACCCGACAGGGGTGGGTCTACGAGCAGTACTTC.

With regard to this clonotype: Germline is not matched at one junction end, which may reflect a read error. The chain employs TRBV12-3 or TRBV12-4 and TRBJ2-1; D is unclear. The CDR3 is 15 residues long. The CDR3 region has the DNA TGTGCCAGCAGTTTGCTGCCCCAAACCTACAATAAGCAGTTCTTC. Translated, it gives CASSLLPQTYNKQFF.

This clonotype was recorded a few times. This chain links TRBV19 with TRBJ2-2; 13 bases align to TRBD2. The CDR3 runs 15 residues. The V segment lost 6 bases and the J segment 3 bases; nucleotides outside the gene matches: 1. Germline lookup yields CDR1 LNHDA and CDR2 SQIVND (reference sequence). This CDR3 is CASRTSGGDTGELFF. DNA for the CDR3: TGTGCCAGTAGAACTAGCGGGGGGGACACCGGGGAGCTGTTTTTT.

This clonotype was seen only a few times. This chain joins TRBV30 and TRBJ2-7; tentative D call: TRBD2 (5 bases). CDR1 GTSNPN and CDR2 SVGIG come from the germline V gene (reference sequence). CDR3 length: 13 residues. The V gene lost 3 bases and the J gene lost 2 bases, with 11 bases spanning the gap. In DNA, the CDR3 is TGTGCCTGGAGACCGGGATTGACCTACGAGCAGTACTTC. It codes for CAWRPGLTYEQYF. Full variable domain (rest looked up from reference TRBV30 and TRBJ2-7): SQTIHQWPATLVQPVGSPLSLECTVEGTSNPNLYWYRQAAGRGLQLLFYSVGIGQISSEVPQNLSASRPQDRQFILSSKKLLLSDSGFYLCAWRPGLTYEQYFGPGTRLTVT.

Regarding this clonotype: A much bigger clone sits one base away, suggesting this may be a read error. The V gene is TRBV11-3, the J gene TRBJ2-1; 8 bases agree with TRBD2. The CDR3 is made up of 14 amino acids. Trimming removed 5 bases from V and 6 bases from J; junction bases left unmatched: 6. The germline V gene encodes CDR1 SGHNT and CDR2 YENEEA. The DNA for the CDR3 is TGTGCCAGCAGCCACCGGGAGGGCTGCAATGAGCAGTTCTTC. Amino acid sequence: CASSHREGCNEQFF.

This clonotype is termed medium-sized. The rearrangement uses TRBV29-1 and TRBJ2-7, with 7 bases matching TRBD1. The CDR3 is made up of 12 amino acids. V gave up 8 bases and J gave up 6 bases; unmatched junction bases: 10. Germline V lookup: CDR1 SQVTM, CDR2 ANQGSEA. The CDR3, as DNA: TGCAGCACCTTAGGACAGGTTGCCGAGCAGTACTTC. Protein sequence: CSTLGQVAEQYF.

On this clonotype itself: This may arise from a read error, as a much more abundant clone is one base away. The CDR3 spells CARTLRGLQFF. The CDR3 bases are TGTGCCAGAACACTACGGGGACTGCAGTTCTTC. V gene TRBV6-6 combines with J gene TRBJ2-1, with D maybe TRBD2 (6 bases). V lost 9 bases to trimming and J lost 12 bases, with 15 bases between them. Germline V gene sequence: CDR1 MNHNY, CDR2 SVGAGI (reference sequence). This CDR3 is 11 amino acids long.